This T cell receptor (beta chain) was obtained from a study of cytomegalovirus exposure and HLA in healthy donors. The study ran its PCR with 60 Vbeta and 13 Jbeta primers. The data were produced by immunoSEQ multiplex PCR, yet TCRdb's version contains in-frame clones alone and is incomplete. Here the sample spans some 150,000 clones, over 60% being singletons. About this clone itself: Antigen unknown.

The CDR3 is 18 residues long. V dropped 0 bases and J dropped 1; count of bases not matched to a gene: 8. CDR1 and CDR2 from the germline V gene are SGHDT and YYEEEE. Study-wide results and caveats: A later analysis found that most CMV-associated TCR beta chains appeared HLA-restricted. The authors later linked a missense DCLRE1C variant to TCR beta V- and J-gene trimming. The only immune exposure information that was available was CMV serostatus. Other equally common chains were less clonally expanded than HLA-associated TCR beta chains, a later analysis showed.

This TCR came from a male donor in good health and CMV-seronegative. This chain uses TRBV5-6 with TRBJ2-1, with 9 nucleotides matching TRBD1. The material sequenced was PBMCs. The CDR3 DNA sequence: TGTGCCAGCAGCTTGGTGAGAGGGACAGGGAGATCCTACAATGAGCAGTTCTTC. This codes for CASSLVRGTGRSYNEQFF.